This T cell receptor beta chain comes out of a study of shared clonotypes between healthy human individuals. Sequencing was performed with immunoSEQ multiplex PCR; in TCRdb, only in-frame clones are kept and a portion is missing. The top ten hold 10% to 15% of the sample, which has fewer than 600,000 clones, roughly 78% seen once. Trimming took 6 bases from V and 0 from J; bases not matched to a gene: 8. Per germline, CDR1 MNHEY and CDR2 SMNVEV (reference sequence). This CDR3 has 16 residues. This TCR was sampled from a woman in her 40s in good health. Some clones in this sample may be carry-over from other donors' samples. Specimen: PBMCs. The chain recombines TRBV27 with TRBJ2-3, with 8 bases fitting TRBD2. CDR3 DNA: TGTGCCAGCAGCGCGATCCCTAGCGGGAGCACAGATACGCAGTATTTT. Its protein is CASSAIPSGSTDTQYF.